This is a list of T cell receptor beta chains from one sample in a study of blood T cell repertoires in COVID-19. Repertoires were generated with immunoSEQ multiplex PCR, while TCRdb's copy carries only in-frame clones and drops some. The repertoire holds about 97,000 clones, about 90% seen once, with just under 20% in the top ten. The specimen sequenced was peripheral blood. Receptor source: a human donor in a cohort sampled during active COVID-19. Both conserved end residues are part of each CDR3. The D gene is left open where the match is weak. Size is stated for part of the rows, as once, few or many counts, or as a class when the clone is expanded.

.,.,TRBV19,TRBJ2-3,CASSIILARLRTDTQYF,TGTGCCAGTAGTATAATCCTAGCGAGACTTCGCACAGATACGCAGTATTTT
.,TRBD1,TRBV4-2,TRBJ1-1,CASSQEADRAEAFF,TGTGCCAGCAGCCAAGAGGCGGACAGGGCTGAAGCTTTCTTT
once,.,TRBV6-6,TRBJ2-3,CASKIGHSRSPDTQYF,TGTGCCAGCAAAATCGGTCACTCCCGGTCGCCAGATACGCAGTATTTT
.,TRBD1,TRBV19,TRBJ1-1,CASSSPAGTGGTEAFF,TGTGCCAGTAGTAGCCCCGCCGGGACAGGGGGGACTGAAGCTTTCTTT
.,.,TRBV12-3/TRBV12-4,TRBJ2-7,CASRPSGVHEQYF,TGTGCCAGCAGGCCTTCGGGGGTTCACGAGCAGTACTTC
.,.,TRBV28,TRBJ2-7,CASSPPLGAHEQYF,TGTGCCAGCAGTCCTCCACTGGGAGCCCACGAGCAGTACTTC
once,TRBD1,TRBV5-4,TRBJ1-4,CASSFRGRGHEKLFF,TGTGCCAGCAGCTTCAGGGGCAGGGGGCATGAAAAACTGTTTTTT
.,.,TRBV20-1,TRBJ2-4,CSASGGAGDIENIQYF,TGCAGTGCTAGTGGGGGCGCGGGGGACATAGAAAACATTCAGTACTTC
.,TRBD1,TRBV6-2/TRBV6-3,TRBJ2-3,CASSLDPGQGRIQGDTQYF,TGTGCCAGCAGTCTCGACCCCGGACAGGGAAGAATTCAGGGCGATACGCAGTATTTT
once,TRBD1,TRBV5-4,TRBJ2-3,CASSLRTGETDTQYF,TGTGCCAGCAGCTTGAGAACAGGGGAAACAGATACGCAGTATTTT
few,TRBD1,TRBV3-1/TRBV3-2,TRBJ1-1,CASSQLRPGGVAEAFF,TGTGCCAGCAGCCAATTACGCCCAGGGGGCGTCGCTGAAGCTTTCTTT
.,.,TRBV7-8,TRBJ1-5,CASSFYGGQNSNQPQHF,TGTGCCAGCAGCTTTTACGGCGGACAGAATAGTAATCAGCCCCAGCATTTT
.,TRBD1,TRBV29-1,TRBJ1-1,CSVVGTGGYTEAFF,TGCAGCGTTGTGGGGACAGGGGGATACACTGAAGCTTTCTTT
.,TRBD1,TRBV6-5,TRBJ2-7,CASTSGQTYEQYF,TGTGCCAGCACATCGGGACAGACCTACGAGCAGTACTTC
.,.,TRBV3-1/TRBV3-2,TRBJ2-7,CASSQDNGRVGEQYF,TGTGCCAGCAGCCAAGACAACGGGCGGGTTGGGGAGCAGTACTTC
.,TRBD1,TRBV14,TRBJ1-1,CASSQRGTAPWGTEAFF,TGTGCCAGCAGCCAAAGAGGGACAGCGCCTTGGGGCACTGAAGCTTTCTTT
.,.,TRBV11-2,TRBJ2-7,CASSLGGGWEQYF,TGTGCCAGCAGCTTAGGTGGAGGTTGGGAGCAGTACTTC
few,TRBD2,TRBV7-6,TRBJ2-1,CASSSASGSWNEQFF,TGTGCCAGCAGTTCCGCTAGCGGGAGCTGGAATGAGCAGTTCTTC
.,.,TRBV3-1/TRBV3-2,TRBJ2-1,CASSRSSATYNEQFF,TGTGCCAGCAGCCGATCTAGCGCTACCTACAATGAGCAGTTCTTC
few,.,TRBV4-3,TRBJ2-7,CASSQESGTSYEQYF,TGCGCCAGCAGCCAAGAATCCGGGACATCCTACGAGCAGTACTTC
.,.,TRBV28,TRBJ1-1,CASSFSRGNTEAFF,TGTGCCAGCAGTTTTTCTAGGGGGAACACTGAAGCTTTCTTT
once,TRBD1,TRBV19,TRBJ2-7,CASSIQGAGYEQYF,TGTGCCAGTAGTATCCAGGGGGCAGGATACGAGCAGTACTTC